A selection of T cell receptor beta chains follows, all from one sample in a study of prognosis after radiotherapy for stage I lung cancer. Each CDR3 protein is one row after TCRdb ran MiXCR on the multiplex PCR reads. The sample includes over 25,000 distinct CDR3 sequences, about 45% of them seen just once. The sample in question was PBMCs, obtained before or after stereotactic body radiation therapy (not recorded which). The receptors stem from a donor over 45 with non-small cell lung cancer. Each CDR3 is given with its conserved first and last residue. Fields, in order: D gene, J gene, clone size, V gene, CDR3 DNA, CDR3 protein. The D gene is left open where the match is weak. Expanded clones get a size class; other rows say once, few or many, or leave the size out.

>TRBD1|TRBJ2-7|medium-sized|TRBV28
TGTGCCAGCAGTCCACCCGACAGGGAAAGCTCCTACGAGCAGTACTTC
CASSPPDRESSYEQYF
>NA|TRBJ1-2|NA|TRBV7-8
TGTGCCAGCAGCTGGGTATCGGAATATGGCTACACCTTC
CASSWVSEYGYTF
>NA|TRBJ1-3|many|TRBV30
TGTGCCTGGAGTCGGGACGGAGGACTTACTGGAAACACCATATATTTT
CAWSRDGGLTGNTIYF
>NA|TRBJ2-2|NA|TRBV19
TGTGCCAGTAGTAGGGACCTGAACACCGGGGAGCTGTTTTTT
CASSRDLNTGELFF
>NA|TRBJ1-1|many|TRBV15
TGTGCCACCAGAAAGCCCCAGCGGAACACTGAAGCTTTCTTT
CATRKPQRNTEAFF
>TRBD2|TRBJ2-1|many|TRBV27
TGTGCCAGCCTTTCAGCGGGGGGCAATGAGCAGTTCTTC
CASLSAGGNEQFF
>NA|TRBJ1-4|NA|TRBV20-1
TGCAGTGCTGAACCGAGAGACGGTACTGAAAAAATGTTTTTT
CSAEPRDGTEKMFF
>NA|TRBJ2-7|NA|TRBV12-3/TRBV12-4
TGTGCCAGCAGACGACAGGGAGGAATCAGAGAGCAGTACTTC
CASRRQGGIREQYF
>NA|TRBJ1-1|NA|TRBV27
TGTGCCAGCAGTAAAAACTCGGGCACTGAAGATTTCTTT
CASSKNSGTEDFF
>NA|TRBJ2-1|many|TRBV6-9
TGTGCCAGCAGTTACGAGACAAACGGGGATGAGCAGTTCTTC
CASSYETNGDEQFF